The 6 T cell receptor beta chains given below trace back to one sample, sequenced in a study of liver allograft versus peripheral blood T cells. Overall study context: What was compared were the T cell receptor repertoires in transplanted livers and those in the peripheral blood of recipients.

From the reads, TCRdb called clonotypes with MiXCR, one entry per CDR3 protein. Among 9,500 to 13,000 distinct CDR3 sequences listed, under 30% were seen once. These receptors were obtained from a human patient who had a liver transplant. Some T cells may originate from the graft donor.

This chain uses TRBV27 with TRBJ1-5; 9 positions agree with TRBD1. The CDR3 runs to 15 residues. V lost 4 bases to trimming and J lost 4 bases; unmatched junction nucleotides: 5. Germline CDR1 and CDR2: MNHEY and SMNVEV (reference sequence). The CDR3 DNA reads as TGTGCCAGCAGTTCCGGGACAGGGCCTAATCAGCCCCAGCATTTT. Its translation is CASSSGTGPNQPQHF.

The chain employs TRBV9 and TRBJ1-1; 8 positions match TRBD1. Trimming cost V 3 bases and J 1 base; bases outside gene matches: 2. CDR1 and CDR2 (germline): SGDLS, YYNGEE. This CDR3 has 14 residues. CDR3 sequence (DNA): TGTGCCAGCAGCGCCGGACAGGGGAACACTGAAGCTTTCTTT. It yields the protein CASSAGQGNTEAFF.

This clonotype is medium-sized (0.01 to 0.1%) in the sample. The chain uses TRBV15 and TRBJ2-1; 11 nucleotides line up with TRBD2. Trimming cost V 3 bases and J 2 bases; bases outside gene matches: 18. CDR3 length: 21 amino acids. Germline CDR1 reads LNHNV; CDR2 reads YYDKDF (reference sequence). Here the CDR3 reads CATSRGPTSGKSIWPYNEQFF. CDR3 DNA: TGTGCCACCAGCAGGGGCCCGACTAGCGGGAAATCAATATGGCCCTACAATGAGCAGTTCTTC. The full variable domain, completed using reference TRBV15 and TRBJ2-1, is DAMVIQNPRYQVTQFGKPVTLSCSQTLNHNVMYWYQQKSSQAPKLLFHYYDKDFNNEADTPDNFQSRRPNTSFCFLDIRSPGLGDTAMYLCATSRGPTSGKSIWPYNEQFFGPGTRLTVL.

The table lists this clonotype with a count of one. The chain joins TRBV25-1 to TRBJ1-5, with D maybe TRBD1 (5 bases). CDR1 is MGHDK, CDR2 SYGVNS, per germline. This CDR3 has 13 amino acids. The V and J ends lost 10 bases and 5 bases respectively, with 15 bases between them. DNA for the CDR3: TGTGCCACCACCGGGCAGGGCGATCAGCCCCAGCATTTT. Amino acids: CATTGQGDQPQHF.

This clonotype appeared many times. V usage is TRBV24-1 and J usage is TRBJ1-5; D gene uncertain. The V and J ends lost 0 bases and 3 bases respectively, with 14 bases between them. CDR3 length: 17 residues. Germline loops: CDR1 KGHDR, CDR2 SFDVKD. CDR3 amino acids: CATSDLYSPIANQPQHF. CDR3 nucleotides: TGTGCCACCAGTGATTTGTACAGTCCCATAGCCAATCAGCCCCAGCATTTT.

This clonotype is judged medium-sized. The chain combines TRBV6-2 or TRBV6-3 with TRBJ1-1; no clear D. The germline CDR1 and CDR2 sequences are MNHEY and SVGEGT. The CDR3 covers 14 residues. V lost 2 bases and J 3 bases, leaving 10 bases between the germline ends. This CDR3 reads CASSYVGSDTEAFF. The CDR3 nucleotides read TGTGCCAGCAGTTACGTGGGGAGTGACACTGAAGCTTTCTTT.